One sample yielded the 13 T cell receptor beta chains listed below, sequenced in a study of T-cell reconstitution after alpha-beta-depleted transplantation in children. Preparation of the TCRbeta library used unique molecular identifiers. TCRdb re-called the PCR reads with MiXCR, one entry per CDR3 protein. This table holds fewer than 550,000 distinct CDR3 sequences, roughly an eighth found once. The source was PBMCs, mostly from graft donor cells, collected 180 days after TCRalphabeta/CD19-depleted stem cell transplant. The source is a female patient between 2 and 15 years old who had a stem cell transplant for aplastic anemia, so the T cells may come from the graft donor.

The chain is built from TRBV2 and TRBJ2-3; 11 bases are shared with TRBD2. The germline V gene encodes CDR1 SNHLY and CDR2 FYNNEI. Losses at the gene ends were 5 bases for V and 5 bases for J; bases not matched to a gene: 6. The CDR3 runs to 15 residues. The CDR3 DNA reads TGTGCCAGCAGTCGGGCTAGCGGGGGGTTAGATACGCAGTATTTT. Protein: CASSRASGGLDTQYF.

In its sample, this clonotype was seen many times. This rearrangement joins TRBV12-3 or TRBV12-4 to TRBJ1-2; the D gene is possibly TRBD1 (6 bases). This CDR3 region has 15 residues. V lost 2 bases, J lost 8 bases, and 18 bases lay in between. The CDR3 protein is CASSLPGTFRSGYTF. Here the CDR3 DNA reads TGTGCCAGCAGTTTACCGGGGACATTCCGTAGCGGCTACACCTTC.

The chain recombines TRBV3-1 with TRBJ1-5; 7 bases are shared with TRBD1. The CDR3 sequence is 15 residues long. CDR1 and CDR2 from the germline V gene are LGHDT and YNNKEL (reference sequence). V dropped 4 bases and J dropped 6; count of bases not matched to a gene: 9. The CDR3 sequence is CASSPSTGWPQPQHF. The CDR3, as DNA: TGTGCCAGCAGCCCTTCGACAGGGTGGCCTCAGCCCCAGCATTTT.

This clonotype was observed a handful of times. V gene TRBV4-1 combines with J gene TRBJ2-5, with 9 bases fitting TRBD2. CDR3 length: 16 residues. Trimming at V came to 1 base and at J to 4 bases, leaving 7 bases not matched to a gene. Germline lookup yields CDR1 MGHRA and CDR2 YSYEKL. CDR3: CASSQGGRGGGETQYF. DNA for the CDR3: TGCGCCAGCAGCCAAGGCGGGAGGGGAGGGGGAGAGACCCAGTACTTC.

This clonotype was counted between two and nine times. V and J are TRBV4-3 and TRBJ1-2, with 7 bases that match TRBD1. With V trimmed by 0 bases and J by 2 bases, 3 bases remained unmatched. Germline CDR1 and CDR2: LGHNA and YSLEER. CDR3 size: 15 residues. Written as DNA, the CDR3 is TGCGCCAGCAGCCAAGAGTGGACAGGAAACTATGGCTACACCTTC. It yields the protein CASSQEWTGNYGYTF.

There are a few counts of this clonotype. The rearrangement joins TRBV27 to TRBJ2-3, with D hard to call. This CDR3 comprises 13 residues. Germline V gene lookup returns CDR1 MNHEY and CDR2 SMNVEV (reference sequence). The ends were cut back, 1 base at V and 2 bases at J, with 4 bases in the middle. In DNA form, the CDR3 reads TGTGCCAGCAGTTTATTGCTCACAGATACGCAGTATTTT. Translation: CASSLLLTDTQYF.

This clonotype was detected only a few times. The chain couples TRBV5-6 to TRBJ2-5; TRBD1 might be the D (6 bases). Trimming removed 2 bases at V and 0 bases at J, with 8 bases between. In germline, CDR1 is SGHDT, CDR2 YYEEEE. There are 14 residues in the CDR3. CDR3 protein: CASSFDRYQETQYF. In DNA, the CDR3 is TGTGCCAGCAGCTTCGACAGGTACCAAGAGACCCAGTACTTC.

Comment on this clonotype: A single base separates this from a much larger clone, so it may be a read error. J is TRBJ2-1 and V is TRBV4-3; 11 nucleotides align to TRBD2. V gave up 4 bases and J gave up 8 bases; unmatched junction bases: 7. Germline V gene sequence: CDR1 LGHNA, CDR2 YSLEER. The CDR3 covers 15 residues. In DNA form, the CDR3 reads TGCGCCAGCAGCCGCTCGGGACTAGCGGTCGATGAGCAGTTCTTC. Amino acids: CASSRSGLAVDEQFF.

This clonotype was counted only a few times. This chain connects TRBV14 to TRBJ2-5; unclear D gene. V was cut by 2 bases and J by 6 bases, with 19 bases left in between. Germline lookup yields CDR1 SGHDN and CDR2 FVKESK. The CDR3 contains 16 residues. The chain's CDR3 is CASSQNPERRRQTQYF. The CDR3, as DNA: TGTGCCAGCAGCCAAAACCCCGAGCGAAGGCGCCAGACCCAGTACTTC.

V and J are TRBV6-5 and TRBJ2-7; 7 positions match TRBD2. The CDR3 has 15 residues. With 3 bases clipped from V and 1 base from J, the junction kept 6 bases outside the gene matches. In germline, CDR1 is MNHEY, CDR2 SVGAGI. CDR3 sequence (DNA): TGTGCCAGCAGTTATCGCTCTAGCGGTTCCTACGAGCAGTACTTC. Protein product: CASSYRSSGSYEQYF.

The CDR3 region is CASNRAFGDGYTF. CDR3 sequence (DNA): TGTGCCAGCAATCGCGCTTTTGGGGACGGCTACACCTTC. The gene calls are TRBV28 and TRBJ1-2; weak D call: TRBD1 (5 bases). The CDR3 has 13 amino acids. The germline V gene has CDR1 MDHEN and CDR2 SYDVKM. V lost 7 bases and J lost 8, with 17 bases in between.

This clonotype is a singleton in its sample. One end of the junction fails to match germline, which may point to a read error. The rearrangement joins TRBV30 to TRBJ2-1; D not certain. The CDR3 totals 13 residues. Germline CDR1 is GTSNPN and CDR2 is SVGIG (reference sequence). The CDR3 nucleotides read TGTGCCTCGAGTGTAGCCGACTTTCATGAGCAGTTCTTC. It codes for CASSVADFHEQFF.

This clonotype occurred a few times. The V gene is TRBV7-2, the J gene TRBJ1-1, with D perhaps matching TRBD1 (5 bases). Trimming removed 1 base from V and 7 bases from J, with 10 bases in between. CDR3 length: 13 amino acids. Germline V lookup: CDR1 SGHTA, CDR2 FQGNSA. In DNA, the CDR3 is TGTGCCAGCAGCTTAGTCAGGGAGGATGAAGCTTTCTTT. Translated: CASSLVREDEAFF.